The rows below give T cell receptor beta chains drawn from one sample of a study of blood T cell repertoires in COVID-19. Generated by immunoSEQ multiplex PCR, the TCRdb table keeps only in-frame clones and is missing some. The sample consists of 90,000 to 150,000 clones, roughly four fifths of them appearing once. Sequencing was carried out using peripheral blood. All receptors come from a human donor in a cohort sampled during active COVID-19. The CDR3 runs from the conserved cysteine through the conserved F or W. The order of the fields is J gene, clone size, V gene, D gene, CDR3 protein, CDR3 DNA. The D gene is left open where the match is weak. Clone size is not always given. Where it is, it says once, few, many or a class for expanded clones.

J: TRBJ2-5; size: -; V: TRBV18; D: -; CDR3: CASSPTAQETQYF; DNA: TGTGCCAGCTCACCCACAGCACAAGAGACCCAGTACTTC
J: TRBJ1-2; size: -; V: TRBV9; D: TRBD1; CDR3: CASSSGTGDGYTF; DNA: TGTGCCAGCAGCTCAGGGACAGGGGACGGCTACACCTTC
J: TRBJ1-2; size: few; V: TRBV4-2; D: -; CDR3: CASSQDTQNYGYTF; DNA: TGTGCCAGCAGCCAAGATACACAAAACTATGGCTACACCTTC
J: TRBJ1-2; size: -; V: TRBV19; D: TRBD1; CDR3: CASSVLDRGRYYGYTF; DNA: TGTGCCAGTAGTGTACTGGACAGGGGGCGATACTATGGCTACACCTTC
J: TRBJ2-5; size: -; V: TRBV12-3/TRBV12-4; D: -; CDR3: CASSSGETQYF; DNA: TGTGCCAGCAGTTCGGGAGAGACCCAGTACTTC
J: TRBJ2-3; size: -; V: TRBV9; D: TRBD1; CDR3: CASSVAGTGSTDTQYF; DNA: TGTGCCAGCAGCGTCGCCGGGACAGGGAGCACAGATACGCAGTATTTT
J: TRBJ2-1; size: once; V: TRBV5-6; D: -; CDR3: CASSLGRLYNEQFF; DNA: TGTGCCAGCAGCTTGGGGAGGCTCTACAATGAGCAGTTCTTC
J: TRBJ2-7; size: -; V: TRBV6-1; D: -; CDR3: CASSERGQTYEQYF; DNA: TGTGCCAGCAGTGAGCGGGGGCAGACCTACGAGCAGTACTTC
J: TRBJ2-7; size: few; V: TRBV7-3; D: -; CDR3: CASSLGTGRPEQYF; DNA: TGTGCCAGCAGCTTAGGCACAGGGCGACCCGAGCAGTACTTC
J: TRBJ2-7; size: -; V: TRBV7-6; D: TRBD1; CDR3: CASSQPLRDRGNEQYF; DNA: TGTGCCAGCAGCCAACCCCTCCGGGACAGGGGCAACGAGCAGTACTTC
J: TRBJ1-2; size: -; V: TRBV6-6; D: -; CDR3: CATRGRRGGYGYTF; DNA: TGTGCCACTAGGGGGAGGCGGGGGGGCTATGGCTACACCTTC
J: TRBJ2-5; size: -; V: TRBV28; D: TRBD1; CDR3: CASSGQGGWETQYF; DNA: TGTGCCAGCAGTGGACAGGGGGGTTGGGAGACCCAGTACTTC
J: TRBJ1-4; size: -; V: TRBV10-3; D: -; CDR3: CAISDGGSMVEKLFF; DNA: TGTGCCATCAGTGATGGGGGGTCAATGGTTGAAAAACTGTTTTTT
J: TRBJ1-2; size: -; V: TRBV28; D: -; CDR3: CASSLRLSLGPTRTYGYTF; DNA: TGTGCCAGCAGTCTACGATTATCGTTAGGTCCGACTCGCACCTATGGCTACACCTTC
J: TRBJ1-1; size: -; V: TRBV12-1; D: -; CDR3: CASSFCRVMNTEAFF; DNA: TGTGCCAGCAGCTTTTGCAGGGTCATGAACACTGAAGCTTTCTTT
J: TRBJ1-1; size: -; V: TRBV24-1; D: -; CDR3: CATSDHPRARRENTEAFF; DNA: TGTGCCACCAGTGATCACCCTAGGGCTCGGAGGGAGAACACTGAAGCTTTCTTT
J: TRBJ2-7; size: few; V: TRBV6-2/TRBV6-3; D: -; CDR3: CASSSHVRYEQYF; DNA: TGTGCCAGCAGCTCACACGTCCGCTACGAGCAGTACTTC
J: TRBJ2-1; size: few; V: TRBV5-1; D: TRBD2; CDR3: CASSFSGSAYNEQFF; DNA: TGCGCCAGCAGCTTTAGCGGGAGTGCCTACAATGAGCAGTTCTTC
J: TRBJ2-7; size: once; V: TRBV12-3/TRBV12-4; D: -; CDR3: CASSLKTGPEQYF; DNA: TGTGCCAGCAGTCTCAAAACAGGGCCCGAGCAGTACTTC
J: TRBJ1-2; size: -; V: TRBV29-1; D: TRBD1; CDR3: CSVVDRGDYGYTF; DNA: TGCAGCGTCGTAGACAGGGGAGACTATGGCTACACCTTC
J: TRBJ1-5; size: -; V: TRBV19; D: -; CDR3: CASTGSGNQPQHF; DNA: TGTGCCAGCACAGGGTCGGGCAATCAGCCCCAGCATTTT
J: TRBJ2-7; size: -; V: TRBV21-1; D: -; CDR3: CASSKALYNEQYF; DNA: TGTGCCAGCAGCAAAGCGCTTTACAACGAGCAGTACTTC
J: TRBJ1-2; size: -; V: TRBV5-1; D: -; CDR3: CASSLASGTPFNYGYTF; DNA: TGCGCCAGCAGCTTGGCCTCGGGGACACCATTTAACTATGGCTACACCTTC
J: TRBJ1-1; size: -; V: TRBV9; D: -; CDR3: CASSEKLGQNPEAFF; DNA: TGTGCCAGCAGCGAGAAATTGGGGCAGAACCCTGAAGCTTTCTTT
J: TRBJ2-7; size: few; V: TRBV5-4; D: TRBD1; CDR3: CASSRTGQGPPHEQYF; DNA: TGTGCCAGCAGCCGGACAGGACAGGGGCCTCCACACGAGCAGTACTTC
J: TRBJ1-1; size: -; V: TRBV28; D: -; CDR3: CASSLVGGPIEAFF; DNA: TGTGCCAGCAGTTTAGTGGGGGGACCAATCGAAGCTTTCTTT
J: TRBJ1-5; size: -; V: TRBV19; D: -; CDR3: CASSIARLNQPQHF; DNA: TGTGCCAGTAGTATCGCCAGGCTTAATCAGCCCCAGCATTTT
J: TRBJ1-4; size: -; V: TRBV11-3; D: TRBD1; CDR3: CASSLEGDRGPEKLFF; DNA: TGTGCCAGCAGCTTAGAAGGGGACAGGGGGCCTGAAAAACTGTTTTTT
J: TRBJ1-4; size: -; V: TRBV9; D: -; CDR3: CASSGFGLNEKLFF; DNA: TGTGCCAGCAGCGGGTTTGGCCTTAATGAAAAACTGTTTTTT
J: TRBJ2-5; size: -; V: TRBV7-2; D: TRBD1; CDR3: CASRFGQGAGETQYF; DNA: TGTGCCAGCAGATTCGGACAGGGGGCGGGAGAGACCCAGTACTTC
J: TRBJ1-5; size: -; V: TRBV19; D: TRBD1; CDR3: CASSIGQGNQPQHF; DNA: TGTGCCAGTAGTATCGGACAGGGTAATCAGCCCCAGCATTTT
J: TRBJ1-3; size: few; V: TRBV6-5; D: -; CDR3: CASSTQVYGNTIYF; DNA: TGTGCCAGCAGTACCCAGGTTTACGGAAACACCATATATTTT
J: TRBJ2-1; size: -; V: TRBV9; D: -; CDR3: CASSVVGEAYNEQFF; DNA: TGTGCCAGCAGCGTAGTTGGAGAGGCCTACAATGAGCAGTTCTTC
J: TRBJ2-7; size: few; V: TRBV15; D: TRBD1; CDR3: CATSRLRTGALREQYF; DNA: TGTGCCACCAGCAGACTCAGGACAGGGGCCTTACGGGAGCAGTACTTC
J: TRBJ1-2; size: -; V: TRBV7-2; D: -; CDR3: CASSSRGGDYGYTF; DNA: TGTGCCAGCAGCTCCCGGGGGGGAGACTATGGCTACACCTTC
J: TRBJ1-5; size: -; V: TRBV2; D: -; CDR3: CASRYGNQPQHF; DNA: TGTGCCAGCAGATACGGGAATCAGCCCCAGCATTTT
J: TRBJ2-5; size: -; V: TRBV7-6; D: TRBD2; CDR3: CASSLAGLAGGRGETQYF; DNA: TGTGCCAGCAGCTTAGCTGGGCTAGCGGGGGGCCGGGGGGAGACCCAGTACTTC
J: TRBJ2-7; size: once; V: TRBV27; D: TRBD1; CDR3: CASSFYGTGEYEQYF; DNA: TGTGCCAGCAGTTTTTACGGGACAGGGGAGTACGAGCAGTACTTC
J: TRBJ2-4; size: -; V: TRBV27; D: -; CDR3: CASSLGGRGAKNIQYF; DNA: TGTGCCAGCAGTTTAGGAGGGAGGGGGGCCAAAAACATTCAGTACTTC
J: TRBJ1-2; size: -; V: TRBV6-1; D: -; CDR3: CASSDPSGGHYGYTF; DNA: TGTGCCAGCAGTGACCCCTCGGGGGGGCACTATGGCTACACCTTC
J: TRBJ2-5; size: -; V: TRBV24-1; D: TRBD1; CDR3: CATSEYRGETQYF; DNA: TGTGCCACCAGTGAATACAGGGGAGAGACCCAGTACTTC
J: TRBJ1-4; size: -; V: TRBV11-1; D: TRBD1; CDR3: CASSPSGGSNEKLFF; DNA: TGTGCCAGCAGCCCTTCAGGGGGCTCCAATGAAAAACTGTTTTTT